The 8 T cell receptor beta chains below were found in one sample sequenced in a study of blood T cells in healthy people across ages. Primers used in a second PCR of about 7 to 12 cycles were a sample-barcoded 5' primer and a J-beta primer mix. TCRdb recomputed calls from the 5' RACE reads with MiXCR, one row per CDR3 protein. This sample carries about 770,000 distinct CDR3 sequences, around 42% of them seen once, and the ten largest clones take roughly 19%. Specimen: blood. These receptors came from a man aged 55 to 70 in good health.

This clonotype occurred a few times. The V gene is TRBV27, the J gene TRBJ2-1; D uncertain. The V end lost 5 bases, the J end lost 6 bases, and 11 bases lay between the germline ends. Germline V CDR1 and CDR2: MNHEY, SMNVEV (reference sequence). This CDR3 is 13 amino acids long. CDR3 DNA: TGTGCCAGCAGTCCGGCCAATTTCAATGAGCAGTTCTTC. This codes for CASSPANFNEQFF.

The chain joins TRBV6-5 to TRBJ1-4; 7 nucleotides align to TRBD1. The CDR3 is 15 amino acids. V shed 6 bases, J shed 4 bases, and the junction held 8 bases outside the gene matches. Germline CDR1 reads MNHEY; CDR2 reads SVGAGI. In DNA, the CDR3 is TGTGCCAGCAGAAGGAGGACAGGCCTTAATGAAAAACTGTTTTTT. Its protein is CASRRRTGLNEKLFF.

This clonotype appeared a single time. This chain links TRBV3-1 with TRBJ2-1; 9 bases line up with TRBD1. CDR3 length equals 18 residues. V lost 1 base, J lost 3 bases, and 10 bases stayed unmatched. Germline CDR1 is LGHDT and CDR2 is YNNKEL (reference sequence). In DNA, the CDR3 is TGTGCCAGCAGCCAAGTCCCGGGACAGGGTTCGAGCTACAATGAGCAGTTCTTC. Translation: CASSQVPGQGSSYNEQFF.

This clonotype was detected a few times. CDR3 sequence reads: CSAGTGRSGANVLTF. The CDR3, as DNA: TGCAGTGCCGGCACAGGGCGCTCTGGGGCCAACGTCCTGACTTTC. This chain joins TRBV20-1 and TRBJ2-6, with D tentatively TRBD1 (6 bases). CDR1 is DFQATT, CDR2 SNEGSKA, per germline (reference sequence). The ends were cut back, 6 bases at V and 0 bases at J, with 12 bases in the middle. This CDR3 region has 15 residues.

The chain carries TRBV3-1 and TRBJ2-5, with 7 bases fitting TRBD2. The V gene end was trimmed by 1 base and the J gene end by 6 bases; junction bases not matched to a gene: 8. The CDR3 has 15 amino acids. From germline, CDR1 is LGHDT and CDR2 YNNKEL (reference sequence). Here the CDR3 reads CASSQGGGARKTQYF. CDR3 sequence (DNA): TGTGCCAGCAGCCAAGGGGGAGGGGCAAGAAAGACCCAGTACTTC.

This chain links TRBV12-3 or TRBV12-4 with TRBJ2-7; a weak D match, TRBD1 (6 bases). The CDR3 sequence is 14 residues long. The ends were cut back, 6 bases at V and 3 bases at J, with 15 bases in the middle. The CDR3 is CASRPAGTNYEQYF. The CDR3 bases are TGTGCCAGCAGGCCGGCCGGGACAAACTACGAGCAGTACTTC.

This clonotype came up a few times. This chain joins TRBV6-5 and TRBJ2-3; D not resolved. V gave up 6 bases and J gave up 1 base, with 11 bases separating them. Germline values: CDR1 MNHEY, CDR2 SVGAGI. CDR3 size: 14 residues. The CDR3 is CASRSWKGTDTQYF. The CDR3 region has the DNA TGTGCCAGCAGAAGCTGGAAGGGCACAGATACGCAGTATTTT.

This clonotype was counted only a few times. The chain links TRBV20-1 to TRBJ2-1; D not certain. CDR3 size: 12 residues. Germline CDR1 and CDR2: DFQATT and SNEGSKA (reference sequence). The ends were cut back, 3 bases at V and 7 bases at J, with 10 bases in the middle. CDR3 bases: TGCAGTGCTAGCTCCGGGTTTAATGAGCAGTTCTTC. Its translation is CSASSGFNEQFF.